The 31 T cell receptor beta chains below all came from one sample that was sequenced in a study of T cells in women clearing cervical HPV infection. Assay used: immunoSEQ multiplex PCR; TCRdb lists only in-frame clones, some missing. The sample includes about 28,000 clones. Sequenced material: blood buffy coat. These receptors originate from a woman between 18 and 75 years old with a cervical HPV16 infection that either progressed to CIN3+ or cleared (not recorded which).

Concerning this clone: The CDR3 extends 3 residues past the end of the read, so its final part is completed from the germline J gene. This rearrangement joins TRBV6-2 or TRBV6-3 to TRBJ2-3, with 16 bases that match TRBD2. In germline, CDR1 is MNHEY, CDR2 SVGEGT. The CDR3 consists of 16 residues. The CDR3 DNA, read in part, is TGTGCCAGCAGTTACCCGGGACTAGCGGGAGGGGAGACG. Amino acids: CASSYPGLAGGET. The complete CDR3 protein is CASSYPGLAGGETQYF.

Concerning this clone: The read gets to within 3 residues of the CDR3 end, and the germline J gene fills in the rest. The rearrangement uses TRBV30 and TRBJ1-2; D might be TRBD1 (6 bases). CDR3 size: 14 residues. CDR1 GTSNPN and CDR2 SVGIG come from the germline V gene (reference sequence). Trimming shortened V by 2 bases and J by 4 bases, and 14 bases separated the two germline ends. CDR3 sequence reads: CAWSWGGPSYGYTF. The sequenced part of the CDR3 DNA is TGTGCCTGGAGTTGGGGGGGGCCGTCCTATGGC. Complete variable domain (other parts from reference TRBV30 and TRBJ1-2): SQTIHQWPATLVQPVGSPLSLECTVEGTSNPNLYWYRQAAGRGLQLLFYSVGIGQISSEVPQNLSASRPQDRQFILSSKKLLLSDSGFYLCAWSWGGPSYGYTFGSGTRLTVV.

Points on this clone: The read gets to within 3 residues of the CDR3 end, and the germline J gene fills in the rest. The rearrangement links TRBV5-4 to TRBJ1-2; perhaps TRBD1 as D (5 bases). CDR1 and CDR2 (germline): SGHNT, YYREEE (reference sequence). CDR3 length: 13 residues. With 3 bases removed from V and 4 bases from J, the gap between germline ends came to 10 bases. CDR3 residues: CASSYRDSYGYTF. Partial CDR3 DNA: TGTGCCAGCAGCTACCGGGACTCCTATGGC.

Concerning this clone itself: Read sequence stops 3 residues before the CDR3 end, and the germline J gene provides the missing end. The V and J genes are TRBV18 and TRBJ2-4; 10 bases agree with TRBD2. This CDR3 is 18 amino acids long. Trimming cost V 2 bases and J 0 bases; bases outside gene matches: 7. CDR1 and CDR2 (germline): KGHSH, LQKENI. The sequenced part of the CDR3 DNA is TGTGCCAGCTCACCAATTGGACTAGCGGACATAGCCAAAAACATT. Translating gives CASSPIGLADIAKNI. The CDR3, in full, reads CASSPIGLADIAKNIQYF.

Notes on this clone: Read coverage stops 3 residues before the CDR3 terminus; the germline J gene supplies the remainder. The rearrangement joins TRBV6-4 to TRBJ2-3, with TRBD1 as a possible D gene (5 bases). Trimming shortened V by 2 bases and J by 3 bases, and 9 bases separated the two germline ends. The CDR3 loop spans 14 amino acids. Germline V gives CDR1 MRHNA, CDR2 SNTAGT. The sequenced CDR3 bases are TGTGCCAGCAGTGACGGTCAGGGTACAGATACG. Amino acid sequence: CASSDGQGTDT. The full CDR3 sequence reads CASSDGQGTDTQYF.

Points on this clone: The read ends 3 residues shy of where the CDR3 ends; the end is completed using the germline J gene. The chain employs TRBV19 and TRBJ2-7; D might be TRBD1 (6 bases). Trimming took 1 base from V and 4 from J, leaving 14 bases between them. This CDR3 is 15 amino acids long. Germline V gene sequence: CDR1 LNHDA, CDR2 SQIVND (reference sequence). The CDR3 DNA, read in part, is TGTGCCAGTAGTATAGTGGGGGCCGGGATATACGAG. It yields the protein CASSIVGAGIYE. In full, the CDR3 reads CASSIVGAGIYEQYF. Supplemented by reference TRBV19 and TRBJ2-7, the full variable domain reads DGGITQSPKYLFRKEGQNVTLSCEQNLNHDAMYWYRQDPGQGLRLIYYSQIVNDFQKGDIAEGYSVSREKKESFPLTVTSAQKNPTAFYLCASSIVGAGIYEQYFGPGTRLTVT.

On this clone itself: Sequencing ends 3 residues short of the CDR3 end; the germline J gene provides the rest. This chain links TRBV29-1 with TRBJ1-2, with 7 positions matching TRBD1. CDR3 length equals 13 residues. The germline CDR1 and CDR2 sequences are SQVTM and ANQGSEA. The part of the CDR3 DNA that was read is TGCAGCGTTGGGATACAGGGGAGGGAAGGC. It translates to CSVGIQGREG. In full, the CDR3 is CSVGIQGREGYTF.

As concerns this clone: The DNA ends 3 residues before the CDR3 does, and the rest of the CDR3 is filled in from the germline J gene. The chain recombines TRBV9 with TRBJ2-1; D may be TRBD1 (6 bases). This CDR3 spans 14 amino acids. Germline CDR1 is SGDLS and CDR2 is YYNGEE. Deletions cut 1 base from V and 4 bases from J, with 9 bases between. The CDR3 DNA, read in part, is TGTGCCAGCAGCGTATCGACAGGATACAATGAG. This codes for CASSVSTGYNE. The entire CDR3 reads CASSVSTGYNEQFF.

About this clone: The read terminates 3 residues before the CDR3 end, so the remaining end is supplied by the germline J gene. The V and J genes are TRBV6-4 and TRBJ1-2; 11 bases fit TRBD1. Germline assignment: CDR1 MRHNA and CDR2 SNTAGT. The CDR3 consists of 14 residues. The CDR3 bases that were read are TGTGCCAGCAGTGGGACAGGGGGCACAGATACC. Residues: CASSGTGGTDT. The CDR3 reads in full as CASSGTGGTDTYTF.

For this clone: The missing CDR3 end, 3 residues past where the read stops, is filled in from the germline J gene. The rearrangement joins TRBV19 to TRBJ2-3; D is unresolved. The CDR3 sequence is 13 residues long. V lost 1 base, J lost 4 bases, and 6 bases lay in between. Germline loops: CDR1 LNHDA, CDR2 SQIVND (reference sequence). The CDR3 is CASSIVAADTQYF. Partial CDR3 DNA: TGTGCCAGTAGTATAGTGGCCGCAGATACG.

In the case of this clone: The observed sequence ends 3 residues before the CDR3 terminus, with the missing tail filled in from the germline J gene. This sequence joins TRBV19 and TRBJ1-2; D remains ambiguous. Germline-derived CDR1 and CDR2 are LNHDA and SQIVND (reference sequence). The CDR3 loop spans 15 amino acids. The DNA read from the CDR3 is TGTGCCAGTAGTATGGCGGCGAGCAGCGCAGATACC. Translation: CASSMAASSADT. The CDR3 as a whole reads CASSMAASSADTYTF.

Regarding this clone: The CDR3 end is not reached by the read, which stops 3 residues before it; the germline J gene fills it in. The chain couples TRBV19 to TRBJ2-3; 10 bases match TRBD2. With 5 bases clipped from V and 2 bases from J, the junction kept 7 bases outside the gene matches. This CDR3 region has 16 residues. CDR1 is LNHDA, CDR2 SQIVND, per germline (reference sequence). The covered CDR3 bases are TGTGCCAGTAGTTTGCAAGCGGGGGGGCTCACAGATACG. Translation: CASSLQAGGLTDT. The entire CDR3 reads CASSLQAGGLTDTQYF.

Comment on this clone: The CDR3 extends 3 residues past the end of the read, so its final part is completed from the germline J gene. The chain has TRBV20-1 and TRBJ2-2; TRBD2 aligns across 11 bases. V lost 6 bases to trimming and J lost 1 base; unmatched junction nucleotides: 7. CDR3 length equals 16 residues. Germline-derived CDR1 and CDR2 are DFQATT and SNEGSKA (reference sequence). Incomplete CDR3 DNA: TGCAGTGCGGGCGGGACTAGCGGAGTGAACACCGGGGAG. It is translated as CSAGGTSGVNTGE. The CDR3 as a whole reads CSAGGTSGVNTGELFF.

The CDR3 bases that were read are TGTGCCAGCATCGACGACGGTGGAAGGGGCAATCAGCCC. Amino acid sequence: CASIDDGGRGNQP. The full CDR3 protein is CASIDDGGRGNQPQHF. V gene TRBV6-2 or TRBV6-3 combines with J gene TRBJ1-5; D not certain. The observed sequence ends 3 residues before the CDR3 terminus, with the missing tail filled in from the germline J gene. The germline V and J ends were trimmed by 7 bases and 2 bases, with 18 bases remaining between them. CDR3 length: 16 residues. Germline V gene data show CDR1 as MNHEY and CDR2 as SVGEGT.

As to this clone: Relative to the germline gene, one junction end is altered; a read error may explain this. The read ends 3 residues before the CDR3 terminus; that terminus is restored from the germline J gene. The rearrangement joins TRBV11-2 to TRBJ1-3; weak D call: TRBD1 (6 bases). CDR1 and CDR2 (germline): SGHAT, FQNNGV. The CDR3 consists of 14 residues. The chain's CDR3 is CASSLGTVGNTIYF. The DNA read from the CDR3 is TGTGCCAGCAGCTTAGGGACAGTTGGAAACACG.

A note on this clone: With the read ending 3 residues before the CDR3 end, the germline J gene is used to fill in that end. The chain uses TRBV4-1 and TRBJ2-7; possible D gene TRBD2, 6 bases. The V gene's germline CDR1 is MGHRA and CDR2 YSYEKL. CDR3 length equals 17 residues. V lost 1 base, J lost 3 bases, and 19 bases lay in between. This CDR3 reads CASSQAPLAGTLYEQYF. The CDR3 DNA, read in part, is TGCGCCAGCAGCCAAGCCCCCCTTGCGGGAACCCTCTACGAG.

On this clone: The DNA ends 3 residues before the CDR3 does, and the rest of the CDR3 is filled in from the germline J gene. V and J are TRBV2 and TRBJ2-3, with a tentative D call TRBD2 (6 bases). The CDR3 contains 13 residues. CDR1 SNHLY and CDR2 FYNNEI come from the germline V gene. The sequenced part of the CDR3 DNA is TGTGCCAGCAGGCGGGTGGGGGGAGAGACG. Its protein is CASRRVGGET. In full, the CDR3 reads CASRRVGGETQYF.

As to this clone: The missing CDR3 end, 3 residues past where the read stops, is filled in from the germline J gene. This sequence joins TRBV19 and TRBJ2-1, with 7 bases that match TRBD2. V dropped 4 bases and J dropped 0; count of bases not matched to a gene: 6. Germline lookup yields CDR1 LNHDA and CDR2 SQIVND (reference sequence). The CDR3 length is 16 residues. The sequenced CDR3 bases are TGTGCCAGTAGTACCCCGCGGGAGAACTCCTACAATGAG. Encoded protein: CASSTPRENSYNE. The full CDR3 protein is CASSTPRENSYNEQFF. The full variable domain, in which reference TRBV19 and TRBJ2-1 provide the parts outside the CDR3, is DGGITQSPKYLFRKEGQNVTLSCEQNLNHDAMYWYRQDPGQGLRLIYYSQIVNDFQKGDIAEGYSVSREKKESFPLTVTSAQKNPTAFYLCASSTPRENSYNEQFFGPGTRLTVL.

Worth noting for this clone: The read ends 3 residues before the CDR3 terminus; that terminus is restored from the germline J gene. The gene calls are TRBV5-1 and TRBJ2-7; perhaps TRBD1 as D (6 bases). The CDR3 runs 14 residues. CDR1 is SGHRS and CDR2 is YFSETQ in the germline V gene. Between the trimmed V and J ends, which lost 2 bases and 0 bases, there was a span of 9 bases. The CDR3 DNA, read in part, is TGCGCCAGCAGCTTACAGACAGGCTCCTACGAG. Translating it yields CASSLQTGSYE. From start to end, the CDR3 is CASSLQTGSYEQYF.

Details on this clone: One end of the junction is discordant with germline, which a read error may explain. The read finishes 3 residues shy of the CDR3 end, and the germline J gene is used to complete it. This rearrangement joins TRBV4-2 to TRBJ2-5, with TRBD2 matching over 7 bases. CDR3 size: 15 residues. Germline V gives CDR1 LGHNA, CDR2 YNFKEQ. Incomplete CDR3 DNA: TGCGCCAGCAGCCAAGTCGGGGCAGCGGGGGAGACC. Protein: CASSQVGAAGET. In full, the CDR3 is CASSQVGAAGETQYF.

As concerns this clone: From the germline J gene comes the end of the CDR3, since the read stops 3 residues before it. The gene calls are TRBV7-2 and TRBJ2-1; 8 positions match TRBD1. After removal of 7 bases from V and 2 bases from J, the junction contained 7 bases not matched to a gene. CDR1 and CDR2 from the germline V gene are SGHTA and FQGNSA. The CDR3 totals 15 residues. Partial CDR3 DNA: TGTGCCAGCATTTTGCAGGGGGCTGCCTACAATGAG. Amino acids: CASILQGAAYNE. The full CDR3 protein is CASILQGAAYNEQFF.

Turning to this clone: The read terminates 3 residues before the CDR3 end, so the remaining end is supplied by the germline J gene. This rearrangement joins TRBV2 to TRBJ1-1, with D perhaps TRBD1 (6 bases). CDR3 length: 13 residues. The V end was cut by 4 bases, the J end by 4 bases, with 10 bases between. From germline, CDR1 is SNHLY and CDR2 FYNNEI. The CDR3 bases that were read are TGTGCCAGCAGTGGGGGGCCGGGCACTGAA. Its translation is CASSGGPGTE. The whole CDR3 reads CASSGGPGTEAFF.

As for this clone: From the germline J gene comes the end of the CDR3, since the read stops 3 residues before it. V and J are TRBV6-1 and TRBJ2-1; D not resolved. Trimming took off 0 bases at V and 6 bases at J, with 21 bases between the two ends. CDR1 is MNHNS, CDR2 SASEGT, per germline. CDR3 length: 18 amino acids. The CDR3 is CASSEAHAERVFGNEQFF. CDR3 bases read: TGTGCCAGCAGTGAAGCACATGCCGAAAGGGTCTTCGGCAATGAG.

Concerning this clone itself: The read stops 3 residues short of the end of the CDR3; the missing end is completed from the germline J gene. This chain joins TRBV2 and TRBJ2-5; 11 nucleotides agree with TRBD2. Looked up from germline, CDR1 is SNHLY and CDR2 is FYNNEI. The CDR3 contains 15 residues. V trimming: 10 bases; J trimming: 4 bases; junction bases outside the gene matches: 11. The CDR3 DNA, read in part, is TGTGCCACCTCCTTTAGCGGGGGGGCCGTAGAGACC. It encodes CATSFSGGAVET. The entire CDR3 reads CATSFSGGAVETQYF. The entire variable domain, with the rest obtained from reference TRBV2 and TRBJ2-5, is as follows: EPEVTQTPSHQVTQMGQEVILRCVPISNHLYFYWYRQILGQKVEFLVSFYNNEISEKSEIFDDQFSVERPDGSNFTLKIRSTKLEDSAMYFCATSFSGGAVETQYFGPGTRLLVL.

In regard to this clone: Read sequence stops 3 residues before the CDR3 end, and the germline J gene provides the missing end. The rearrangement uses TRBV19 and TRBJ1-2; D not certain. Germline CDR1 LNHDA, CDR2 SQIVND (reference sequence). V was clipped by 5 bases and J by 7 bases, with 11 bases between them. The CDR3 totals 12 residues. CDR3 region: CASSPSRVGYTF. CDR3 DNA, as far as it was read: TGTGCCAGTAGTCCCTCGCGGGTTGGC.

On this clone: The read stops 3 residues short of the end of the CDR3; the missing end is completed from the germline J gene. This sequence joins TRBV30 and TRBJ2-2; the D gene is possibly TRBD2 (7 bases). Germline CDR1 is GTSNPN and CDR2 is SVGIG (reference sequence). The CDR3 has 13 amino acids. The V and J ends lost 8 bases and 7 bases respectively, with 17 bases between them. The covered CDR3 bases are TGTGCCGGGGGGGCCAGACTTTACGGGGAG. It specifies CAGGARLYGE. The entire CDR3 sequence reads CAGGARLYGELFF.

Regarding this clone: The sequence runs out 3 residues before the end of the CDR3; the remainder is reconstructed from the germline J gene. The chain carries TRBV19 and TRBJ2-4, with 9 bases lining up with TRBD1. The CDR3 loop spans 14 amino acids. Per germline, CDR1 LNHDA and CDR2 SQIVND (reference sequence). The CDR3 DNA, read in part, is TGTGCCAGTAGTCTAAGGACAGGGGCCTATGGT. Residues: CASSLRTGAYG. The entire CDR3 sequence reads CASSLRTGAYGQYF.

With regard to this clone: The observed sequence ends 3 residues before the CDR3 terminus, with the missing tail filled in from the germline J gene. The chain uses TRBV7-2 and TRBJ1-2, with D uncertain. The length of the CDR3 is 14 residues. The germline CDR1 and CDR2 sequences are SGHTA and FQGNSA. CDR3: CASSSSYSDNDYTF. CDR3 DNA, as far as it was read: TGTGCCAGCAGCTCCTCTTACAGTGACAATGAC.

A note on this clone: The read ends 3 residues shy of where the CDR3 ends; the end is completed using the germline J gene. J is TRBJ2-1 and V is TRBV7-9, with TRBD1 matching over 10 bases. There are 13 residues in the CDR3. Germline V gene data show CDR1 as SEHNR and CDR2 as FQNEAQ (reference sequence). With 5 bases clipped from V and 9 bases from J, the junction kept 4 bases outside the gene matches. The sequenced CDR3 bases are TGTGCCAGCAGCCCGACAGGGGGCTTTGAG. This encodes CASSPTGGFE. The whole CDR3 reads CASSPTGGFEQFF. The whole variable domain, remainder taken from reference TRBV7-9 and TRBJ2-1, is DTGVSQNPRHKITKRGQNVTFRCDPISEHNRLYWYRQTLGQGPEFLTYFQNEAQLEKSRLLSDRFSAERPKGSFSTLEIQRTEQGDSAMYLCASSPTGGFEQFFGPGTRLTVL.

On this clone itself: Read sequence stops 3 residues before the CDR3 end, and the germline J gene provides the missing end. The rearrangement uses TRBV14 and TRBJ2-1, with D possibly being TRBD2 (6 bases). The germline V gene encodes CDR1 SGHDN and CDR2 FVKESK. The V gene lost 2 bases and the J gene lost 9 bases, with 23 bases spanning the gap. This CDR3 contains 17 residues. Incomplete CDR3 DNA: TGTGCCAGCAGCCAAATCCAAGCTAGCGTTCAGGAGGGTGAG. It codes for CASSQIQASVQEGE. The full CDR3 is CASSQIQASVQEGEQFF.

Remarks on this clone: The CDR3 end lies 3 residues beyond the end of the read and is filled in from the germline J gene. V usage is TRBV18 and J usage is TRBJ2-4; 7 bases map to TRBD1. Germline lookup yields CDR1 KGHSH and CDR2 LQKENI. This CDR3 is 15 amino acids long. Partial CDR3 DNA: TGTGCCAGCTCACCGCGGAACAGGGGTGAGGATGGT. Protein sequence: CASSPRNRGEDG. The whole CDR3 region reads CASSPRNRGEDGQYF.